The 17 T cell receptor beta chains below were found in one sample sequenced in a study of shared clonotypes between healthy human individuals. Sequencing was performed with immunoSEQ multiplex PCR; in TCRdb, only in-frame clones are kept and a portion is missing. This sample carries 300,000 to 350,000 clones, 73% of them seen once, and the ten largest clones take under 11%. Specimen: memory CD4+ T cells sorted from blood. This sample's subset: CD45RA-negative fraction. Receptor source: a man aged 25-45 years in good health.

The V call is TRBV27, the J call TRBJ2-2; 8 positions agree with TRBD1. Germline V CDR1 and CDR2: MNHEY, SMNVEV (reference sequence). V was pared by 0 bases and J by 4 bases, with 4 bases of the junction left unmatched. The CDR3 has 16 amino acids. CDR3 residues: CASSLSVTGGTGELFF. The CDR3 DNA reads TGTGCCAGCAGTTTATCGGTCACAGGGGGCACCGGGGAGCTGTTTTTT.

CDR3 amino acids: CASSRSGTGRGEQYF. CDR3 bases: TGTGCCAGTAGTCGATCCGGGACAGGGCGAGGCGAGCAGTACTTC. The chain links TRBV19 to TRBJ2-7; the match to TRBD1 covers 9 bases. The ends lost 5 bases at V and 6 bases at J; junction bases unmatched: 11. CDR1 is LNHDA and CDR2 is SQIVND in the germline V gene (reference sequence). The length of the CDR3 is 15 residues. The whole variable domain, filled in from reference TRBV19 and TRBJ2-7, reads DGGITQSPKYLFRKEGQNVTLSCEQNLNHDAMYWYRQDPGQGLRLIYYSQIVNDFQKGDIAEGYSVSREKKESFPLTVTSAQKNPTAFYLCASSRSGTGRGEQYFGPGTRLTVT.

V is TRBV11-2 and J is TRBJ2-7; D gene unclear. Germline V gene sequence: CDR1 SGHAT, CDR2 FQNNGV. Trimming shortened V by 8 bases and J by 7 bases, and 21 bases separated the two germline ends. This CDR3 comprises 14 residues. The CDR3 DNA reads as TGTGCCAGCGCCCCATTGAACGACGGTCAGGAGCAGTACTTC. Translated: CASAPLNDGQEQYF.

The rearrangement joins TRBV6-6 to TRBJ1-2; tentatively, D is TRBD1 (6 bases). Germline V gene sequence: CDR1 MNHNY, CDR2 SVGAGI (reference sequence). The germline V and J ends were trimmed by 4 bases and 0 bases, with 12 bases remaining between them. The CDR3 runs 15 residues. The CDR3 DNA sequence: TGTGCCAGCAGTTTGCAGGACAGCACTAACTATGGCTACACCTTC. This gives the protein CASSLQDSTNYGYTF.

The rearrangement uses TRBV5-1 and TRBJ2-1, with TRBD2 matching over 10 bases. The CDR3 length is 15 residues. Germline assignment: CDR1 SGHRS and CDR2 YFSETQ. The V and J ends lost 4 bases and 3 bases, in that order; junction bases with no gene match: 4. CDR3 sequence: CASSDTSGVYNEQFF. The CDR3 nucleotides are TGCGCCAGCAGCGACACTAGCGGGGTCTACAATGAGCAGTTCTTC.

This clone was seen just once. This chain links TRBV7-2 with TRBJ2-1, with TRBD2 identical over 7 bases. The CDR3 is 13 amino acids. J lost 8 bases, V lost 6 bases, and 7 bases had no gene match. Per germline, CDR1 SGHTA and CDR2 FQGNSA. As DNA, the CDR3 is TGTGCCAGCAGGCGTGGACGGGGGGATGAGCAGTTCTTC. Amino acids: CASRRGRGDEQFF.

This clone showed up just a few times. The chain uses TRBV19 and TRBJ1-4, with D unresolved. Trimming took 5 bases from V and 5 from J, leaving 9 bases between them. Germline CDR1 is LNHDA and CDR2 is SQIVND (reference sequence). The CDR3 contains 13 residues. The CDR3 region is CASSVDKNEKLFF. In DNA form, the CDR3 reads TGTGCCAGTAGTGTCGACAAGAATGAAAAACTGTTTTTT.

This clone was seen at least ten times. V gene TRBV28 combines with J gene TRBJ1-1, with 8 bases identical to TRBD1. The CDR3 loop spans 16 amino acids. The V gene's germline CDR1 is MDHEN and CDR2 SYDVKM. The trim removed 5 bases at V and 1 base at J, leaving 9 bases unmatched. CDR3 sequence: CASSPNRGMGNTEAFF. The CDR3 coding sequence is TGTGCCAGCAGTCCGAACAGGGGGATGGGGAACACTGAAGCTTTCTTT.

This chain uses TRBV5-6 with TRBJ2-6; D call uncertain. CDR1 is SGHDT and CDR2 is YYEEEE in the germline V gene. Trimming removed 2 bases at V and 2 bases at J, with 8 bases between. The CDR3 extends over 15 amino acids. The CDR3 DNA is TGTGCCAGCAGCTTTATGCTGGCTGGGGCCAACGTCCTGACTTTC. Its translation: CASSFMLAGANVLTF.

V usage is TRBV7-6 and J usage is TRBJ2-2; weak D call: TRBD2 (6 bases). Germline-derived CDR1 and CDR2 are SGHVS and FNYEAQ. V lost 8 bases to trimming and J lost 4 bases, with 8 bases between them. This CDR3 is 12 amino acids long. The CDR3 protein is CASGRFTGELFF. The CDR3 DNA reads as TGTGCCAGCGGGAGGTTCACCGGGGAGCTGTTTTTT.

V is TRBV11-2 and J is TRBJ2-7; D is unclear. The CDR3 is 14 residues long. CDR1 and CDR2 (germline): SGHAT, FQNNGV. V was shortened by 5 bases and J by 2 bases, with 13 bases between the two germline ends. The CDR3 nucleotides are TGTGCCAGCAGCGGCATGAGTCCTCCCTACGAGCAGTACTTC. Translating gives CASSGMSPPYEQYF.

The chain is built from TRBV4-3 and TRBJ2-1; a weak D match, TRBD2 (6 bases). From germline, CDR1 is LGHNA and CDR2 YSLEER. This CDR3 has 18 residues. The V and J ends lost 1 base and 5 bases respectively, with 21 bases between them. The CDR3 DNA follows: TGCGCCAGCAGCCAAGCCCCGCCGGGAGCGGGCGGGAACAATGAGCAGTTCTTC. Amino acids: CASSQAPPGAGGNNEQFF.

This sequence joins TRBV6-1 and TRBJ2-7; maybe TRBD2 (6 bases). V was clipped by 4 bases and J by 5 bases, with 12 bases between them. This CDR3 is built from 13 residues. Germline V lookup: CDR1 MNHNS, CDR2 SASEGT. The CDR3 region has the DNA TGTGCCAGCAGTGCGGGAGTTGACGACGAGCAGTACTTC. Translating it yields CASSAGVDDEQYF.

This clone was observed many times. The chain couples TRBV6-4 to TRBJ1-2; 9 bases match TRBD1. J was trimmed by 4 bases and V by 4 bases; bases with no gene match: 10. Germline values: CDR1 MRHNA, CDR2 SNTAGT. The CDR3 consists of 16 residues. CDR3 loop: CASSVNPGQGTYGYTF. CDR3 nucleotides: TGTGCCAGCAGTGTCAATCCCGGACAGGGGACCTATGGCTACACCTTC.

This chain connects TRBV28 to TRBJ2-7, with D uncertain. Trimming removed 2 bases from V and 0 bases from J, with 14 bases in between. Germline CDR1 MDHEN, CDR2 SYDVKM. This CDR3 comprises 16 residues. Written as DNA, the CDR3 is TGTGCCAGCAGTTTAGATCTGGGCCCAAGCTCCTACGAGCAGTACTTC. As protein: CASSLDLGPSSYEQYF.

The V call is TRBV5-1, the J call TRBJ2-7; D is tentatively TRBD1 or TRBD2 (6 bases each). This CDR3 has 18 amino acids. Between the trimmed V and J ends, which lost 4 bases and 1 base, there was a span of 24 bases. Germline CDR1 SGHRS, CDR2 YFSETQ. The CDR3 DNA follows: TGCGCCAGCAGCCGAAACACAGGGATTCGACGGGAGTCCTACGAGCAGTACTTC. As protein: CASSRNTGIRRESYEQYF.

A single count supports this clone. The chain recombines TRBV15 with TRBJ2-1; 7 bases agree with TRBD1. The CDR3 runs to 11 residues. Germline V gene sequence: CDR1 LNHNV, CDR2 YYDKDF (reference sequence). Trimming removed 5 bases from V and 10 bases from J; junction bases left unmatched: 2. CDR3 nucleotide sequence: TGTGCCACCAGCGTCAGGGGGGAGCAGTTCTTC. This sequence encodes CATSVRGEQFF.